The clone carrying this T cell receptor (beta chain) was recorded once. Its antigen is currently unknown. This entry is derived from a study of T-cell memory formation after mild COVID-19. Study results and caveats: Memory sampled before infection contained some responding clones, suggesting cross-reactive memory joined. Most CD4+ clones that shrank were in CM and EM, while CD8+ ones turned up in EMRA. Clones contracting day 15 to 85 were balanced CD4/CD8; later expanders leaned CD4+.

The CDR3 has 18 amino acids. With V trimmed by 8 bases and J by 5 bases, 16 bases remained unmatched. Using constant-segment primers, 5'RACE produced TCR alpha and TCR beta cDNA libraries carrying sample barcodes and UMIs. MiXCR, applied by TCRdb to the 5' RACE reads, yields one record per CDR3 protein. In the table there are just under 150,000 distinct CDR3 sequences, 6% of which are singletons. The sample comprised PBMCs or a T cell subset sorted from them (not recorded which). The J gene is TRBJ2-2, the V gene TRBV12-3 or TRBV12-4, with TRBD2 matching over 11 bases. This receptor was taken from an adult woman who had mild COVID-19 (a few samples of this study predate the infection). Cell type and time point are not known. The CDR3 loop reads CASSSVASGGRITGELFF. CDR3 DNA sequence: TGTGCCAGCTCAAGTGTGGCTAGCGGGGGGAGAATAACCGGGGAGCTGTTTTTT.